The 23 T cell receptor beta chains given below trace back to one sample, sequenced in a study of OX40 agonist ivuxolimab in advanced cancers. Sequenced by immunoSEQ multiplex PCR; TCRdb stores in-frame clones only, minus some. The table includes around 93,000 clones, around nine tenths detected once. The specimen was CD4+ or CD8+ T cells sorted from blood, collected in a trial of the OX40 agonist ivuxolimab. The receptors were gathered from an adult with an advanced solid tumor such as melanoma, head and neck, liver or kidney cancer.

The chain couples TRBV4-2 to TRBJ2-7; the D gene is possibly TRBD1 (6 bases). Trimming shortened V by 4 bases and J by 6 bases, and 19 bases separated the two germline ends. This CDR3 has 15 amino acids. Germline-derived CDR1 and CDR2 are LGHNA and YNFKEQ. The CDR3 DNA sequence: TGTGCCAGCAGCCGGGAACAGGGTGGCCCGGCCGAGCAGTACTTC. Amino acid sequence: CASSREQGGPAEQYF.

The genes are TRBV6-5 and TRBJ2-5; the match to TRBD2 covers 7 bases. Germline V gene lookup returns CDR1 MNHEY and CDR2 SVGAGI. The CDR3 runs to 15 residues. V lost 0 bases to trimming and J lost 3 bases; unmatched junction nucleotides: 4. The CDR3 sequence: CASSYSSSGKETQYF. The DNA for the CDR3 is TGTGCCAGCAGTTACTCGTCCAGCGGGAAAGAGACCCAGTACTTC.

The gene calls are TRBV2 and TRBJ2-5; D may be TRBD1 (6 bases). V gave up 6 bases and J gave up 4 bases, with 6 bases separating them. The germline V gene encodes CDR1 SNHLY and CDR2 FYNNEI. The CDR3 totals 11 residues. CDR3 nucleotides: TGTGCCAGCAGCAGGGGAGAGACCCAGTACTTC. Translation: CASSRGETQYF.

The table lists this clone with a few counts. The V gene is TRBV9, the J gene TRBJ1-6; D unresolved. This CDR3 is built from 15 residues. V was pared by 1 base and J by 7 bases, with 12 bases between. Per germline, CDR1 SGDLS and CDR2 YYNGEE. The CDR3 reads CASSVNPLGNSPLHF. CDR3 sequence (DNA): TGTGCCAGCAGCGTAAACCCTCTTGGGAATTCACCCCTCCACTTT.

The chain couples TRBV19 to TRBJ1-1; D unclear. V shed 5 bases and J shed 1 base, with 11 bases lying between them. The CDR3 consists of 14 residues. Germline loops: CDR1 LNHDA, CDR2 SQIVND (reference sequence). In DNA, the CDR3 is TGTGCCAGTAGTCCACAGATACCGAACACTGAAGCTTTCTTT. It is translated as CASSPQIPNTEAFF.

CDR3 protein: CASSKGAGRNTEAFF. CDR3 DNA sequence: TGTGCCAGCAGCAAAGGGGCCGGTCGGAACACTGAAGCTTTCTTT. J is TRBJ1-1 and V is TRBV21-1; TRBD1 is the table's D call and was not checked against the DNA. TRBV21-1 is a documented pseudogene. This CDR3 region has 15 residues.

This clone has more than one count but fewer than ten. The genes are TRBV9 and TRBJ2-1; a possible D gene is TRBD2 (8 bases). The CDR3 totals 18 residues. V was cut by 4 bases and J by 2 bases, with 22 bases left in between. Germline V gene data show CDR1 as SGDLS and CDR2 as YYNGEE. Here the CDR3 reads CASSPGPGGDRAYNEQFF. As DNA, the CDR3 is TGTGCCAGCAGCCCGGGGCCGGGAGGGGACAGAGCCTACAATGAGCAGTTCTTC.

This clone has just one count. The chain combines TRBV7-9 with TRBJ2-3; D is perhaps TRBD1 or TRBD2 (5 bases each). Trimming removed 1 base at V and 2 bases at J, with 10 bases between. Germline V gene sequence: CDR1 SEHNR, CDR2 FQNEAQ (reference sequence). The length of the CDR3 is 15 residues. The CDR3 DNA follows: TGTGCCAGCAGCTTAGATGGGGGACCCACAGATACGCAGTATTTT. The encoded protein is CASSLDGGPTDTQYF.

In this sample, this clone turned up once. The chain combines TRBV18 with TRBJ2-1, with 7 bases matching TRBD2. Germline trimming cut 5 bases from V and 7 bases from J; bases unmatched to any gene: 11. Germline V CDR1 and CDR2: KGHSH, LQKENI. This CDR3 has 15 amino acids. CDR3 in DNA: TGTGCCAGCTCAAAAGGCACTAGCGATATTAATGAGCAGTTCTTC. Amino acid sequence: CASSKGTSDINEQFF. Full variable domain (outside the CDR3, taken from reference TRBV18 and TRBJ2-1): NAGVMQNPRHLVRRRGQEARLRCSPMKGHSHVYWYRQLPEEGLKFMVYLQKENIIDESGMPKERFSAEFPKEGPSILRIQQVVRGDSAAYFCASSKGTSDINEQFFGPGTRLTVL.

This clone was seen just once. The chain's CDR3 is CAWNLLEYEQFF. The CDR3 region has the DNA TGTGCCTGGAACCTACTAGAATATGAGCAGTTCTTC. The gene calls are TRBV30 and TRBJ2-1; D may be TRBD2 (5 bases). V lost 4 bases and J lost 8, with 12 bases in between. Germline V gene data show CDR1 as GTSNPN and CDR2 as SVGIG (reference sequence). CDR3 length: 12 amino acids.

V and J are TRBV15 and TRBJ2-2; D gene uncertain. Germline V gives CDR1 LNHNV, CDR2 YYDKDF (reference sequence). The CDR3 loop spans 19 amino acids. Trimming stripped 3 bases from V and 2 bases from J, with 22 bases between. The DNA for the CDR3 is TGTGCCACCAGCAGGGGTAGCCTCGGCCAGCCGACAAACACCGGGGAGCTGTTTTTT. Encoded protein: CATSRGSLGQPTNTGELFF.

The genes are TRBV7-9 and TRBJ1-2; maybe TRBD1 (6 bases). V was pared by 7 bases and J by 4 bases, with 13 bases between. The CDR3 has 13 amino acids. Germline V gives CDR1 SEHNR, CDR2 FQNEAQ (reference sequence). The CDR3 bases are TGTGCCAGCACTCAGAGGGGGATCTATGGCTACACCTTC. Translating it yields CASTQRGIYGYTF.

The CDR3 DNA is TGTGCCAGCAGCCCCTGGACCGTTAAGTATGGCTACACCTTC. Amino acids: CASSPWTVKYGYTF. The chain combines TRBV5-6 with TRBJ1-2; no clear D. The germline V gene has CDR1 SGHDT and CDR2 YYEEEE. The CDR3 has 14 residues. The V and J ends lost 4 bases and 5 bases respectively, with 15 bases between them. Based on the CDR3 plus reference TRBV5-6 and TRBJ1-2, the full variable domain is DAGVTQSPTHLIKTRGQQVTLRCSPKSGHDTVSWYQQALGQGPQFIFQYYEEEERQRGNFPDRFSGHQFPNYSSELNVNALLLGDSALYLCASSPWTVKYGYTFGSGTRLTVV.

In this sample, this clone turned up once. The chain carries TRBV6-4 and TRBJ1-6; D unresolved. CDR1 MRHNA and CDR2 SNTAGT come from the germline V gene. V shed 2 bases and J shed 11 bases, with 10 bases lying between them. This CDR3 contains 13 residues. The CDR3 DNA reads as TGTGCCAGCAGTGACCAGCTCGGCGCACCCCTCCACTTT. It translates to CASSDQLGAPLHF.

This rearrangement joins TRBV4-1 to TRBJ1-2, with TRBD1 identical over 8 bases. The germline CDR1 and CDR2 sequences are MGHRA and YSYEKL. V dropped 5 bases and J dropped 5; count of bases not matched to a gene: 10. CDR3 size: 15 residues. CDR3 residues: CASSIRQGTLYGYTF. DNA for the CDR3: TGCGCCAGCAGCATTCGACAGGGGACTTTATATGGCTACACCTTC.

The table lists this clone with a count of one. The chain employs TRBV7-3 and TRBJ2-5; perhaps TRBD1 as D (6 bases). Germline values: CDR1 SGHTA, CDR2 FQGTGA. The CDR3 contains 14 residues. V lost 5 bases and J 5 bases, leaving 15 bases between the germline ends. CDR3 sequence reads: CASSKTGWGETQYF. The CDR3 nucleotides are TGTGCCAGCAGCAAAACAGGGTGGGGGGAGACCCAGTACTTC.

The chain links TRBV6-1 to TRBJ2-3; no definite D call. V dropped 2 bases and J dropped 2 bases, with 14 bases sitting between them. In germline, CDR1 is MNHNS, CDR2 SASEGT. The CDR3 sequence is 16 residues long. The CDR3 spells CASSERWFGVTDTQYF. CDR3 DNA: TGTGCCAGCAGTGAAAGGTGGTTTGGGGTCACAGATACGCAGTATTTT.

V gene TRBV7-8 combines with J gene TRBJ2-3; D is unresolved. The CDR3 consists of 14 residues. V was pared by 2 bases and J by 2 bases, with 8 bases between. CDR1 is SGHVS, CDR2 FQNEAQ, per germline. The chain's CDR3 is CASSLNYPTDTQYF. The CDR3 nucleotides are TGTGCCAGCAGCTTAAACTACCCCACAGATACGCAGTATTTT.

CDR3 nucleotides: TGTGCCAGCAGCTTAGGACTAGCGGGCGGGGAGCTGTTTTTT. Residues: CASSLGLAGGELFF. The genes are TRBV11-3 and TRBJ2-2; 10 nucleotides align to TRBD2. CDR3 size: 14 residues. Germline V gene data show CDR1 as SGHNT and CDR2 as YENEEA. J lost 7 bases, V lost 1 base, and 0 bases had no gene match.

Here the CDR3 DNA reads TGTGCCAGCAGCTTAGCGACGCAGGGGCTTTCAGGCTACACCTTC. Translating gives CASSLATQGLSGYTF. The chain uses TRBV7-8 and TRBJ1-2, with a possible D match to TRBD1 (6 bases). Looked up from germline, CDR1 is SGHVS and CDR2 is FQNEAQ. Deletions cut 0 bases from V and 8 bases from J, with 16 bases between. CDR3 length: 15 residues. The full variable domain, its missing parts supplied by reference TRBV7-8 and TRBJ1-2, is GAGVSQSPRYKVAKRGQDVALRCDPISGHVSLFWYQQALGQGPEFLTYFQNEAQLDKSGLPSDRFFAERPEGSVSTLKIQRTQQEDSAVYLCASSLATQGLSGYTFGSGTRLTVV.

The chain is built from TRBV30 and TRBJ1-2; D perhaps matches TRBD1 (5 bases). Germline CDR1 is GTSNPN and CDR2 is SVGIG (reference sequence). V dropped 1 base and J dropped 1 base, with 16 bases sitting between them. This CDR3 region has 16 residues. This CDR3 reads CAWSAPGLVGNYGYTF. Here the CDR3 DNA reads TGTGCCTGGAGTGCTCCGGGGCTAGTGGGTAACTATGGCTACACCTTC.

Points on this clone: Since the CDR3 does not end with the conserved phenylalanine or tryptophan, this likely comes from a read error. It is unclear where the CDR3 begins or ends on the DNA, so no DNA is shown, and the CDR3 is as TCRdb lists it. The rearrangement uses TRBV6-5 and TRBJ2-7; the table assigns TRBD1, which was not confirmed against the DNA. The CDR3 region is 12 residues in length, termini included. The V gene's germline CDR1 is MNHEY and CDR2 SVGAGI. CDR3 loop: CASSRPGLTGTG.

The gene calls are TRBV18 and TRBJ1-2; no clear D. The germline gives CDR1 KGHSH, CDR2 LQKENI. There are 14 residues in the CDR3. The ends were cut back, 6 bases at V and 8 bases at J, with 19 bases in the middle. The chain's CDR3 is CASSPAQTRGGYTF. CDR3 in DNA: TGTGCCAGCTCTCCAGCCCAGACACGGGGAGGCTACACCTTC.